The following is a T cell receptor beta chain sequence with its context. Its antigen is unknown. The iRepertoire nested amplicon-rescue multiplex PCR amplified TCR alpha and beta CDR3s from RNA. TCRdb reprocessed the multiplex PCR reads via MiXCR and lists one record per CDR3 protein. The sample holds 300,000 to 450,000 distinct CDR3 sequences, 41% seen once. These data come from a study of glioma-infiltrating T cells. About the research overall: Before surgery, glioma patients received dexamethasone for at most six days.

In germline, CDR1 is KGHSH, CDR2 LQKENI. The CDR3 has 14 amino acids. V dropped 3 bases and J dropped 3 bases, with 12 bases sitting between them. Study-level points and caveats: Only very few CDR3 sequences appeared in both tissue and blood. Patients with low tissue-blood divergence carried a signature set of shared blood CDR3 motifs. Above-expected tissue-blood divergence occurred in all gliomas, most in low-grade ones.

This sequence joins TRBV18 and TRBJ2-7; maybe TRBD2 (5 bases). Sequenced material: glioma tissue, nonneoplastic brain tissue, or PBMCs (not recorded which). This TCR came from a human donor with low-grade glioma or glioblastoma, undergoing nonglioma brain surgery, or in good health (not recorded which). CDR3 sequence: CASSPGDKGYEQYF. CDR3 DNA sequence: TGTGCCAGCTCACCCGGGGATAAGGGCTACGAGCAGTACTTC.